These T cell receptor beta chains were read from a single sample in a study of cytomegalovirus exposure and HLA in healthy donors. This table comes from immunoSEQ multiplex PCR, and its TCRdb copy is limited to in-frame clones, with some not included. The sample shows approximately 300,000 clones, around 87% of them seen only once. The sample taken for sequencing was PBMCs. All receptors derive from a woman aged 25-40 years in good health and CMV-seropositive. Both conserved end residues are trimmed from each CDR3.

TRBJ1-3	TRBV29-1	SVEGGDLSGNTIY
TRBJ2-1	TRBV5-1	ASSFDRKGRDEQF
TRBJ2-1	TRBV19	ASRDYNEQF
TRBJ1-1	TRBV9	ASSEHGDVGAEAF
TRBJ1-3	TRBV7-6	ASSPLSTAGSQQNTIY
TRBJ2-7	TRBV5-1	ASSLIPTDRAYEQY
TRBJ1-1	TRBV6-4	ASTLTVGDTEAF
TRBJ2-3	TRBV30	AWSEGASRFSDTQY
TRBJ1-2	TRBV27	ASSAPGQGYGYT
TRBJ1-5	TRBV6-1	ASNEGARQPQH
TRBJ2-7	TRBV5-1	ASSGSGGRYEQY
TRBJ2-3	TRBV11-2	ASSPPSEATQY
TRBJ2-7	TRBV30	AWISGTGFYEQY
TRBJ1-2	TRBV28	ASSFGNGYGYT
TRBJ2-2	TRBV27	ASRKKGLAGEVGTGELF
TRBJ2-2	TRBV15	ATSRDTTGELF
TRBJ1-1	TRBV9	ASSVEGTGPPGVNTEAF
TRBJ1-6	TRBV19	ASSRQQGPLH
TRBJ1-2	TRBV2	ASTGQNYGYT
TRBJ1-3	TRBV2	ASSGGGNTIY
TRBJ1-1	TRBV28	ASRTDKENTEAF
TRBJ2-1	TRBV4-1	ASSPVSYNEQF